Listed below are T cell receptor beta chains from one sample, sequenced in a study of T cells in localized non-small cell lung cancer. Clones were read by immunoSEQ multiplex PCR, and TCRdb kept only the in-frame ones, dropping some. Of 26,000 or so clones listed, 87% are singletons. The material was peripheral blood, obtained before any cancer treatment. The receptor source for this set is a male donor at least 60 years old with stage I lung adenocarcinoma. The CDR3 runs from the conserved cysteine through the conserved F or W. Fields, in order: J gene, clone size, V gene, D gene, CDR3 protein, CDR3 DNA. A D gene is named only where the DNA matches it firmly. Rows give clone size only sometimes, using once, few, many, or a class for an expanded clone.

>TRBJ1-1|NA|TRBV5-1|TRBD1
CASSSGQGAKNTEAFF
TGCGCCAGCAGCTCCGGACAGGGGGCGAAAAACACTGAAGCTTTCTTT
>TRBJ2-3|NA|TRBV18|NA
CASSPRGSSTDTQYF
TGTGCCAGCTCACCCCGAGGAAGCAGCACAGATACGCAGTATTTT
>TRBJ1-1|NA|TRBV14|NA
CASSQDFGSQGTEAFF
TGTGCCAGCAGCCAAGATTTCGGCTCTCAGGGTACTGAAGCTTTCTTT
>TRBJ2-7|NA|TRBV29-1|NA
CSVDAPTAPNEQYF
TGCAGCGTAGACGCACCGACAGCCCCAAACGAGCAGTACTTC
>TRBJ2-7|NA|TRBV19|TRBD2
CASSSGTKTYEQYF
TGTGCCAGTAGTTCCGGGACTAAGACCTACGAGCAGTACTTC
>TRBJ2-5|NA|TRBV5-1|TRBD2
CASRELAGLGETQYF
TGCGCCAGCAGAGAGCTAGCGGGCCTCGGAGAGACCCAGTACTTC
>TRBJ1-5|NA|TRBV29-1|NA
CSARNRDQPQHF
TGCAGCGCACGGAATCGAGATCAGCCCCAGCATTTT
>TRBJ2-3|NA|TRBV6-4|TRBD1
CASSAGTGGTSTDTQYF
TGTGCCAGCAGTGCCGGGACAGGGGGAACTAGCACAGATACGCAGTATTTT
>TRBJ2-5|once|TRBV29-1|NA
CSVEDLWEQETQYF
TGCAGCGTTGAAGATCTTTGGGAGCAAGAGACCCAGTACTTC
>TRBJ2-5|once|TRBV5-5|TRBD2
CASSLGAGVMEETQYF
TGTGCCAGCAGCTTGGGAGCGGGGGTGATGGAAGAGACCCAGTACTTC
>TRBJ1-3|NA|TRBV7-3|TRBD1
CASSLGPAGGGNTIYF
TGTGCCAGCAGCTTAGGTCCGGCAGGGGGAGGAAACACCATATATTTT
>TRBJ2-3|NA|TRBV9|NA
CASSGFGTASTDTQYF
TGTGCCAGCAGCGGCTTCGGGACTGCTAGCACAGATACGCAGTATTTT
>TRBJ2-5|NA|TRBV7-8|NA
CASATTRGDQETQYF
TGTGCCAGCGCTACGACACGCGGGGACCAAGAGACCCAGTACTTC
>TRBJ2-7|NA|TRBV30|NA
CAWALGTYEQYF
TGTGCCTGGGCCCTAGGTACCTACGAGCAGTACTTC
>TRBJ2-7|NA|TRBV18|TRBD1
CASSRTGFTYEQYF
TGTGCCAGCTCCAGGACAGGGTTCACGTACGAGCAGTACTTC
>TRBJ2-7|NA|TRBV19|NA
CASSIRQGTYEQYF
TGTGCCAGTAGTATACGGCAGGGGACCTACGAGCAGTACTTC
>TRBJ2-2|few|TRBV7-2|NA
CASSQTVTGELFF
TGTGCCAGCAGCCAAACGGTGACCGGGGAGCTGTTTTTT
>TRBJ1-5|NA|TRBV2|NA
CASSEALADQPQHF
TGTGCCAGCAGTGAAGCGCTGGCGGATCAGCCCCAGCATTTT
>TRBJ2-7|NA|TRBV29-1|NA
CSVRTDKAYEQYF
TGCAGCGTTCGAACGGACAAAGCCTACGAGCAGTACTTC
>TRBJ2-7|NA|TRBV9|NA
CASSVWTASEQYF
TGTGCCAGCAGCGTATGGACAGCTAGCGAGCAGTACTTC
>TRBJ1-1|NA|TRBV27|NA
CASSLSGGAMRAFF
TGTGCCAGCAGTTTATCCGGGGGTGCAATGAGAGCTTTCTTT
>TRBJ1-4|NA|TRBV6-1|TRBD1
CASSTGGREKLFF
TGTGCCAGCAGTACAGGGGGCCGGGAAAAACTGTTTTTT
>TRBJ2-3|few|TRBV5-4|NA
CASSKDLLNRDTQYF
TGTGCCAGCAGCAAAGACTTGCTTAATAGGGATACGCAGTATTTT
>TRBJ2-7|NA|TRBV15|NA
CATSSISSYEQYF
TGTGCCACCAGCAGCATTAGCTCCTACGAGCAGTACTTC
>TRBJ2-3|NA|TRBV7-2|NA
CASSPWGQEADTQYF
TGTGCCAGCAGCCCGTGGGGGCAAGAGGCAGATACGCAGTATTTT